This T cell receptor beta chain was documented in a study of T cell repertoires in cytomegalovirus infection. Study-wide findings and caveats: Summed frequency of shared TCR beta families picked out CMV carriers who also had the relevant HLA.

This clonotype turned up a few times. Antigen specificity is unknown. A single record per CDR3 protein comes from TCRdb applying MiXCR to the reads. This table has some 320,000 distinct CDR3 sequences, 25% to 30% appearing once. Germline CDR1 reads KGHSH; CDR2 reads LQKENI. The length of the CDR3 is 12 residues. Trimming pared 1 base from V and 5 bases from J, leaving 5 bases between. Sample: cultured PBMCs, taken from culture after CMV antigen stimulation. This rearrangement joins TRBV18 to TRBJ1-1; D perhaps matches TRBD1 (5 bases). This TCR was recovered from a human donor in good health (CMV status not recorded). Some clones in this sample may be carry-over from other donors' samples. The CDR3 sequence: CASSPRQTEAFF. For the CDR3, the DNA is TGTGCCAGCTCACCACGACAGACTGAAGCTTTCTTT.